A single sample gave rise to the 23 T cell receptor beta chains below, sequenced in a study of post-analysis software for immune sequencing data. Study-level points and caveats: There were five or six TRBV segments more frequent in patients than controls, and TRBV5-6, TRBV5-1 and TRBV20-1 were among them.

TCR beta cDNA libraries included unique molecular identifiers. TCRdb re-analysed the PCR reads in MiXCR, keeping a single row per CDR3 protein. There are some 370,000 distinct CDR3 sequences in the sample; roughly 30% occur only once, and 10% to 15% lies in the top ten. No cognate antigen is known for these TCRs. Sample: blood. The source is a girl aged 5-17 years with multiple sclerosis.

The chain has TRBV7-9 and TRBJ1-6, with 8 nucleotides matching TRBD1. The CDR3 is 15 amino acids. J lost 6 bases, V lost 4 bases, and 5 bases had no gene match. CDR1 SEHNR and CDR2 FQNEAQ come from the germline V gene (reference sequence). CDR3 region: CASSSDRVFNSPLHF. CDR3 nucleotides: TGTGCCAGCAGCTCGGACAGGGTTTTTAATTCACCCCTCCACTTT.

The V gene is TRBV3-1, the J gene TRBJ1-1; D is undetermined. V was cut by 1 base and J by 7 bases, with 7 bases left in between. This CDR3 is 12 amino acids long. Germline V gives CDR1 LGHDT, CDR2 YNNKEL (reference sequence). CDR3 in DNA: TGTGCCAGCAGCCAAGCCCTGGATGAAGCTTTCTTT. This gives the protein CASSQALDEAFF.

This clonotype has just a few counts. The genes are TRBV20-1 and TRBJ2-7; TRBD2 agrees at 14 bases. Per germline, CDR1 DFQATT and CDR2 SNEGSKA (reference sequence). The CDR3 contains 15 residues. Germline trimming cut 6 bases from V and 4 bases from J; bases unmatched to any gene: 8. The CDR3 DNA follows: TGCAGTGCCCAACTCTGGACTAGCGGGGGGTACGAGCAGTACTTC. Protein: CSAQLWTSGGYEQYF.

The rearrangement joins TRBV29-1 to TRBJ2-7; 10 nucleotides align to TRBD2. The junction had 4 bases not matched to a gene; V was cut back by 4 bases and J by 1 base. This CDR3 comprises 14 residues. From germline, CDR1 is SQVTM and CDR2 ANQGSEA. The chain's CDR3 is CSVVASGGSYEQYF. In nucleotides, the CDR3 is TGCAGCGTTGTAGCTAGCGGGGGTTCCTACGAGCAGTACTTC.

The genes are TRBV11-3 and TRBJ2-2, with TRBD1 identical over 9 bases. V was clipped by 1 base and J by 3 bases; unmatched bases: 3. Per the germline V gene, CDR1 is SGHNT and CDR2 is YENEEA. The CDR3 loop spans 16 amino acids. DNA for the CDR3: TGTGCCAGCAGCTTAGGGCGGACAGGGGACACCGGGGAGCTGTTTTTT. This sequence encodes CASSLGRTGDTGELFF.

The rearrangement uses TRBV12-5 and TRBJ2-3; the D is unclear. The germline V gene encodes CDR1 LGHNT and CDR2 FRNRAP. The V gene lost 1 base and the J gene lost 6 bases, with 8 bases spanning the gap. The CDR3 is 13 amino acids. The CDR3 loop is CASGLEGRDTQYF. The CDR3 DNA reads as TGTGCTAGTGGTTTGGAGGGTCGGGATACGCAGTATTTT.

The J gene is TRBJ2-5, the V gene TRBV4-3; 8 positions agree with TRBD2. CDR1 LGHNA and CDR2 YSLEER come from the germline V gene. CDR3 length equals 17 residues. Trimming cost V 0 bases and J 1 base; bases outside gene matches: 7. CDR3 in amino acids: CASSQEEVSGAQETQYF. The CDR3 DNA sequence: TGCGCCAGCAGCCAAGAAGAAGTTAGCGGGGCCCAAGAGACCCAGTACTTC.

The chain carries TRBV19 and TRBJ1-2; possibly TRBD1 for D (6 bases). Per germline, CDR1 LNHDA and CDR2 SQIVND (reference sequence). The CDR3 is 13 amino acids. The germline V and J ends were trimmed by 7 bases and 2 bases, with 11 bases remaining between them. This CDR3 reads CASKLGQNYGYTF. The CDR3 nucleotides read TGTGCCAGTAAACTCGGACAGAACTATGGCTACACCTTC.

V usage is TRBV28 and J usage is TRBJ2-6; D is ambiguous. Trimming removed 7 bases from V and 0 bases from J, with 7 bases in between. Germline V gene data show CDR1 as MDHEN and CDR2 as SYDVKM. The length of the CDR3 is 14 residues. The CDR3 region has the DNA TGTGCCAGCACGAGAAGCTCTGGGGCCAACGTCCTGACTTTC. It translates to CASTRSSGANVLTF.

The V gene is TRBV6-5, the J gene TRBJ1-2; maybe TRBD1 (6 bases). Germline loops: CDR1 MNHEY, CDR2 SVGAGI. V lost 4 bases and J lost 4, with 10 bases in between. This CDR3 region has 13 residues. CDR3 bases: TGTGCCAGCAGTTCGGGACACCGCTATGGCTACACCTTC. Its protein is CASSSGHRYGYTF.

This clonotype was found a few times. The CDR3 here is CASSPMGLGLNEQFF. The CDR3 DNA follows: TGTGCCAGCAGCCCAATGGGACTAGGGCTCAATGAGCAGTTCTTC. The chain joins TRBV7-2 to TRBJ2-1, with TRBD2 matching over 8 bases. V dropped 5 bases and J dropped 6; count of bases not matched to a gene: 9. This CDR3 region has 15 residues. Germline-derived CDR1 and CDR2 are SGHTA and FQGNSA.

The chain uses TRBV6-2 or TRBV6-3 and TRBJ2-3; TRBD1 matches at 12 bases. The germline V gene encodes CDR1 MNHEY and CDR2 SVGEGT. This CDR3 is built from 18 residues. Unmatched junction bases numbered 14, after V lost 7 bases and J lost 3 bases. CDR3 DNA sequence: TGTGCCAGCAACTCGATCGGGACAGGGGGCGGAAAGACAGATACGCAGTATTTT. Its protein product is CASNSIGTGGGKTDTQYF.

The chain has TRBV18 and TRBJ1-5; D is perhaps TRBD1 (5 bases). The germline V and J ends were trimmed by 2 bases and 2 bases, with 16 bases remaining between them. This CDR3 has 17 residues. Germline V gene sequence: CDR1 KGHSH, CDR2 LQKENI. The CDR3 loop is CASSPSPPGGGNQPQHF. The CDR3 DNA sequence: TGTGCCAGCTCACCATCCCCCCCCGGGGGGGGCAATCAGCCCCAGCATTTT.

The chain combines TRBV6-1 with TRBJ1-1, with TRBD1 matching 10 bases. From germline, CDR1 is MNHNS and CDR2 SASEGT. V was clipped by 6 bases and J by 1 base; unmatched bases: 14. This CDR3 region has 18 residues. This CDR3 is CASRRLRTGGRGNTEAFF. CDR3 sequence (DNA): TGTGCCAGCAGACGACTTCGGACAGGGGGAAGGGGGAACACTGAAGCTTTCTTT.

Many counts were recorded for this clonotype. This chain connects TRBV4-1 to TRBJ2-7; the match to TRBD2 covers 11 bases. Germline V gives CDR1 MGHRA, CDR2 YSYEKL. J gave up 4 bases and V 2 bases, and 19 bases lay outside the gene matches. CDR3 length equals 20 residues. This chain's CDR3 is CASSQRQGLSGGAREYEQYF. DNA for the CDR3: TGCGCCAGCAGCCAAAGGCAGGGCCTTAGCGGGGGGGCCCGAGAGTACGAGCAGTACTTC.

The chain joins TRBV2 to TRBJ2-4; 11 bases align to TRBD1. J lost 1 base, V lost 6 bases, and 11 bases had no gene match. The CDR3 extends over 18 amino acids. In germline, CDR1 is SNHLY, CDR2 FYNNEI. The CDR3 sequence is CASRAGTGGPMAKNIQYF. The DNA of the CDR3 is TGTGCCAGCAGAGCCGGGACAGGGGGACCAATGGCCAAAAACATTCAGTACTTC.

This clonotype was seen a handful of times. The chain links TRBV7-3 to TRBJ2-1; 12 bases match TRBD2. Per germline, CDR1 SGHTA and CDR2 FQGTGA. The trim removed 5 bases at V and 9 bases at J, leaving 11 bases unmatched. The CDR3 runs 16 residues. The CDR3: CASSPSSGGGIAEQFF. The CDR3 DNA reads as TGTGCCAGCAGCCCCTCTAGCGGGGGGGGGATTGCTGAGCAGTTCTTC.

About this clonotype itself: This could be a read error, since a much larger clone is one nucleotide away. V is TRBV5-1 and J is TRBJ2-1, with TRBD2 as a possible D gene (6 bases). The CDR3 loop spans 14 amino acids. In germline, CDR1 is SGHRS, CDR2 YFSETQ. The V and J ends lost 0 bases and 9 bases respectively, with 13 bases between them. The CDR3, as DNA: TGCGCCAGCAGCTTGGGTGGGGGGTACGGTGAGCAGTTCTTC. Amino acid sequence: CASSLGGGYGEQFF.

A word on this clonotype: At one of its ends the junction is not consistent with the germline gene, which may arise from a read error. J is TRBJ2-7 and V is TRBV5-1; TRBD2 matches 10 bases. There are 16 residues in the CDR3. Germline V gene sequence: CDR1 SGHRS, CDR2 YFSETQ. CDR3 protein: CASSLGERGGMGEQYF. Here the CDR3 DNA reads TGTGCCAGCAGCTTGGGAGAGCGGGGGGGCATGGGCGAGCAGTACTTC.

The chain couples TRBV12-3 or TRBV12-4 to TRBJ2-1; D call uncertain. V gave up 5 bases and J gave up 0 bases, with 8 bases separating them. The CDR3 length is 14 residues. CDR3 in DNA: TGTGCCAGCAGTCGGTCTTACTCCTACAATGAGCAGTTCTTC. It specifies CASSRSYSYNEQFF.

This clonotype was detected only a few times. This chain joins TRBV10-3 and TRBJ1-2; D is undetermined. CDR1 and CDR2 (germline): ENHRY, SYGVKD. This CDR3 contains 15 residues. Trimming removed 6 bases at V and 3 bases at J, with 17 bases between. This CDR3 reads CAISQNEVADYGYTF. The CDR3 DNA reads as TGTGCCATCAGCCAGAATGAGGTAGCCGACTATGGCTACACCTTC.

The rearrangement links TRBV7-2 to TRBJ1-5; 7 nucleotides line up with TRBD1. CDR3 length: 15 amino acids. Per the germline V gene, CDR1 is SGHTA and CDR2 is FQGNSA. Unmatched junction bases numbered 10, after V lost 5 bases and J lost 6 bases. Here the CDR3 DNA reads TGTGCCAGCAGCCGTGACAGGGTAGGGAGTCAGCCCCAGCATTTT. Residues: CASSRDRVGSQPQHF.

The V gene is TRBV20-1, the J gene TRBJ2-1; 7 bases are a match to TRBD2. The V gene end was trimmed by 3 bases and the J gene end by 0 bases; junction bases not matched to a gene: 5. Germline CDR1 and CDR2: DFQATT and SNEGSKA (reference sequence). CDR3 length equals 15 residues. The CDR3 here is CSARPLAVSYNEQFF. CDR3 nucleotide sequence: TGCAGTGCTAGGCCCCTAGCGGTCTCCTACAATGAGCAGTTCTTC.